This T cell receptor (beta chain) was sequenced in a study of cytomegalovirus exposure and HLA in healthy donors (dated by TCRdb to about 2017). Notes on the research overall: According to a later analysis, the roughly 120 validation repertoires were produced on the same platform as the roughly 720 repertoires of the first cohort. Besides the first cohort of under 700 subjects, a separate validation cohort made up of 120 different subjects was used. High-throughput TCR immunosequencing, statistical association of individual TCRs with disease status, and machine learning were combined to predict cytomegalovirus infection status. The aim of the study was to test whether cataloging public T cell receptors could identify signatures of past pathogen exposure.

With regard to this clone: The target of this receptor is not known. Base qualities were left out, and no much larger clone turns up one base away.

Paper-wide results and their limitations: A later analysis lacked HLA typing for the validation cohort, so it scored co-occurrence in that cohort across all 120 or so repertoires. A later analysis found that TCRs clustered in the first cohort also tended to co-occur in the 120 validation repertoires, with 94% of cluster scores above 0. The authors suggested that the approach could potentially be extended to other disease states and immunological phenotypes. In vitro tests confirmed that a few of the cytomegalovirus-associated TCR beta chains recognize cytomegalovirus antigens. A total of some 180 TCR beta chains were listed by the study as associated with cytomegalovirus. Cytomegalovirus status was reported to be diagnosed by the classifier with high specificity and sensitivity in both the original and validation cohorts. Across donors, most TCR sequences were observed very rarely, whereas some public TCRs were present in many individuals.

The donors belonged to the validation cohort of about 110 subjects, which was separate from the roughly 700-subject first cohort. Library generation was performed with the immunoSEQ multiplex PCR assay. In the authors' own workflow: A statistical classification framework was built for diagnosing cytomegalovirus status from the catalog of TCR beta chain sequences. TCRdb retrieved this table from immuneACCESS and kept in-frame rearrangements only. Not all clones are present; in checked studies, unresolved V genes account for under half, and no reason is known for the remainder. V and J calls plus clone size are reproduced from that table; the DNA served to infer D and trimming. The sample table shows about 160,000 clones, and roughly 90% are seen once. The top ten clones comprise 4% to 5% of the sample. From cysteine to phenylalanine, the CDR3 is 16 amino acids long. The kept DNA is CDR3 alone, 48 bases in frame from the first base. V is trimmed back by 4 bases and J by 6 bases, and the junction contains 13 bases that no gene match accounts for. Sequences LNHNV (CDR1) and YYDKDF (CDR2) are obtained from the germline V gene (reference sequence).

Here the chain combines TRBV15 and TRBJ2-7; TRBD1 lines up with 9 middle nucleotides. Sequencing was done on a sample of PBMCs. This sequence was found in a man younger than 35 in good health and CMV-seropositive. The CDR3 here reads CATSNPGQGELLEQYF. Read as DNA, the sequence is TGTGCCACCAGCAACCCGGGACAGGGAGAGCTCCTCGAGCAGTACTTC. Here the CDR3 is joined to the reference TRBV15 and TRBJ2-7 genes, and the full variable domain is: DAMVIQNPRYQVTQFGKPVTLSCSQTLNHNVMYWYQQKSSQAPKLLFHYYDKDFNNEADTPDNFQSRRPNTSFCFLDIRSPGLGDTAMYLCATSNPGQGELLEQYFGPGTRLTVT.